The count of the clone carrying this TCR beta chain is one. Antigen: not known. V was cut by 3 bases and J by 8 bases, with 17 bases left in between. The CDR3 length is 14 residues. Germline CDR1 and CDR2: SGHRS and YFSETQ. This record belongs to a study of T cell responses to AZD1222 COVID-19 vaccine. Study conclusions and caveats: Variant regions that are unmutated are reportedly the target of nearly half of spike-specific TCRs.

Whether given at about 4 or about 12 weeks, second doses were pooled. Assay: immunoSEQ multiplex PCR; the TCRdb copy retains only in-frame clones and omits some. The sample includes roughly 130,000 clones, roughly nine tenths of them seen just once. This receptor was identified in an adult who received the AZD1222 COVID-19 vaccine. Sequences were derived from peripheral blood, sampled 28 days after the second AZD1222 dose. V gene TRBV5-1 combines with J gene TRBJ1-2, with no clear D. The CDR3, as DNA: TGCGCCAGCAGCTCGACCGGGAGCCAAAGCGGCTACACCTTC. It yields the protein CASSSTGSQSGYTF. Using reference TRBV5-1 and TRBJ1-2 for the parts outside the CDR3, the full variable domain is KAGVTQTPRYLIKTRGQQVTLSCSPISGHRSVSWYQQTPGQGLQFLFEYFSETQRNKGNFPGRFSGRQFSNSRSEMNVSTLELGDSALYLCASSSTGSQSGYTFGSGTRLTVV.